This TCR beta chain was captured by sequencing in a study of blood T cell repertoires in COVID-19. Overall study context: Acute and convalescent COVID-19 specimens originated in the United States, Italy and Spain. The analysed material was cDNA or gDNA that came from T cells, B-cell-depleted T cells, or PBMCs.

As processed by the authors: Amplification from reference gene primers served as the basis for estimated nucleated cell counts. Libraries were prepared by immunoSEQ multiplex PCR; TCRdb keeps only in-frame clonotypes and omits some of them. D and trimming were read from the DNA, whereas the V and J calls and clone size are those reported in that table. The sample yields about 300,000 clones, more than 70% seen once. The sample taken for sequencing was peripheral blood. The receptor comes from a woman between 45 and 65 years old with acute or convalescent COVID-19.

The CDR3: CAISGQGDHTEAFF. In DNA, the CDR3 is TGTGCCATCAGTGGACAGGGTGATCACACTGAAGCTTTCTTT. This chain links TRBV10-3 with TRBJ1-1; 7 bases agree with TRBD1. The CDR3 spans 14 residues. The J segment lost 3 bases and the V segment lost 4 bases, leaving 5 bases of the junction unmatched. Per germline, CDR1 ENHRY and CDR2 SYGVKD.